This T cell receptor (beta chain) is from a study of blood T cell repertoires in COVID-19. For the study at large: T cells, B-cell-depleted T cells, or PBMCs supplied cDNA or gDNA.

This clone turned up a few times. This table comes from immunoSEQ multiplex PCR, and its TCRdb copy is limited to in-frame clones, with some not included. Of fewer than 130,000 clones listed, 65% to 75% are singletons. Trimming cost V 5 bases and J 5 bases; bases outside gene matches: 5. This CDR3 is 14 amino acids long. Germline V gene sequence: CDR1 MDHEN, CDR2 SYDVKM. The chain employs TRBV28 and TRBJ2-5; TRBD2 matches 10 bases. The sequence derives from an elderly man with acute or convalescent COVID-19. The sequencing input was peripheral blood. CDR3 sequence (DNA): TGTGCCAGCAGTGCCCATAGCGGGAGGGAGACCCAGTACTTC. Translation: CASSAHSGRETQYF.